The TCR beta chain under discussion was sequenced for a study of cytomegalovirus exposure and HLA in healthy donors. For the study at large: Drawn from HLA-typed donors, tens of millions of unique TCRs were held in an early data release.

Germline values: CDR1 SGDLS, CDR2 YYNGEE. This CDR3 region has 14 residues. Between the trimmed V and J ends, which lost 0 bases and 6 bases, there was a span of 10 bases. The PCR had 60 Vbeta and 13 Jbeta primers. Authors' analysis steps: About 11 million of the 60 million to 90 million unique TCR beta chains counted in a later analysis were shared. Generated by immunoSEQ multiplex PCR, the TCRdb table keeps only in-frame clones and is missing some. That table furnishes V, J and clone size, whereas the DNA furnished D and trimming. The sample holds fewer than 200,000 clones, 60% to 85% seen once. The rearrangement links TRBV9 to TRBJ1-5; D ambiguous. This TCR was sampled from a man in his forties in good health and CMV-seronegative. The specimen sequenced was PBMCs. This CDR3 is CASSVGEVFQPQHF. The CDR3 nucleotides are TGTGCCAGCAGCGTAGGAGAGGTTTTTCAGCCCCAGCATTTT. Drawing the rest from reference TRBV9 and TRBJ1-5, the complete variable domain is DSGVTQTPKHLITATGQRVTLRCSPRSGDLSVYWYQQSLDQGLQFLIQYYNGEERAKGNILERFSAQQFPDLHSELNLSSLELGDSALYFCASSVGEVFQPQHFGDGTRLSIL.